Listed here are 2 T cell receptor beta chains from one sample, sequenced in a study of breast tumors, draining lymph nodes, adjacent tissues. Axillary draining lymph nodes of breast cancer patients supplied the node samples. MiXCR was run by TCRdb on the multiplex PCR reads, yielding one entry per CDR3 protein. The data show under 150,000 distinct CDR3 sequences, roughly 21% seen once. Sequencing used axillary lymph node tissue. These receptors all come from a female donor with breast cancer. Some clones in this sample may be carry-over from other donors' samples.

This clonotype was found many times. This chain joins TRBV9 and TRBJ2-3; tentative D call: TRBD2 (7 bases). Trimming shortened V by 0 bases and J by 6 bases, and 20 bases separated the two germline ends. Germline-derived CDR1 and CDR2 are SGDLS and YYNGEE. The CDR3 loop spans 17 amino acids. In DNA form, the CDR3 reads TGTGCCAGCAGCGTAGGTAAACGGGGGGCAGTGGGGGATACGCAGTATTTT. It encodes CASSVGKRGAVGDTQYF.

Remarks on this clonotype: Being one base from a much bigger clone, this may be a read error. The rearrangement links TRBV11-2 to TRBJ1-5; TRBD1 is a possible D gene (5 bases). This CDR3 spans 15 amino acids. Germline V CDR1 and CDR2: SGHAT, FQNNGV. The CDR3 region has the DNA TGTGCCAGCAGCTTCGGACAATCCCCCAATCGGCCCCAGCATTTT. Translation: CASSFGQSPNRPQHF.